This record covers a single T cell receptor beta chain. What it binds is unknown. The data are from a study of cytomegalovirus exposure and HLA in healthy donors. Overall study results and limits: Another analysis was done later, and it associated around 17,000 TCR beta sequences with HLA alleles at 0.05 false discovery rate. Several V segments, TRBV6-2 and TRBV6-3 among them, could not be told apart and were dropped. A later analysis reportedly found that, within productive TCRs, an Asian-associated ancestry cluster had fewer N-insertions than the mean observed across the approximately 700 donors.

The CDR3 is 15 amino acids. CDR1 is MGHRA, CDR2 YSYEKL, per germline. V gave up 3 bases and J gave up 5 bases, with 16 bases separating them. The PCR had 60 Vbeta and 13 Jbeta primers. Sequencing used immunoSEQ multiplex PCR; TCRdb keeps in-frame clones, though not all of them. The sample contains under 150,000 clones, nearly 85% of which appear only once. The receptor was derived from a boy between 10 and 17 years old in good health and CMV-seronegative. Source material: PBMCs. The chain joins TRBV4-1 to TRBJ1-1; TRBD1 might be the D (6 bases). CDR3 nucleotides: TGCGCCAGCAGCCAGGCTACACAGGGTTGGACTGAAGCTTTCTTT. The encoded protein is CASSQATQGWTEAFF.